This T cell receptor (beta chain) appears in the sequencing data of a study of shared T cell receptors in the human thymus. Clones were sequenced by immunoSEQ multiplex PCR, and TCRdb holds only the in-frame ones, with some missing. The data show hundreds of thousands of clones, with 70% to 90% seen just once and around 0.0094% held by the top ten. Trimming stripped 0 bases from V and 3 bases from J, with 10 bases between. This CDR3 has 14 amino acids. Germline V gives CDR1 SQVTM, CDR2 ANQGSEA. In addition, the sample was reused for a study of human thymus T cells. This second study says: The thymus was resected at corrective cardiac surgery. Use of V and J genes seemed skewed within the thymic and blood repertoires. Unrelated individuals reportedly shared highly overlapping thymic TCR repertoires.

J is TRBJ2-3 and V is TRBV29-1, with D maybe TRBD2 (5 bases). Material: thymocytes. This clonotype originated in a girl in the first two years of life with a congenital heart defect. The DNA of the CDR3 is TGCAGCGTTGAAGATCGTACTAGGACAGATACGCAGTATTTT. It codes for CSVEDRTRTDTQYF.